A selection of T cell receptor beta chains follows, all from one sample in a study of human T cells and chemical hapten exposure. TCRdb recomputed calls from the RACE reads with MiXCR, one row per CDR3 protein. The data contain about 51,000 distinct CDR3 sequences, around 9.4% of them singletons. Sequencing used whole blood, obtained in connection with sensitization to the hapten diphenylcyclopropenone (DPC). The receptors here all came from a middle-aged woman with alopecia areata. Some clones in this sample may be carry-over from other donors' samples. CDR3s include the opening cysteine and the closing phenylalanine or tryptophan. A D gene is named only where the DNA matches it firmly. Size tells how often a clone was seen (once, few, many) or the class of an expanded clone, and some rows leave it out.

clone size	V gene	J gene	D gene	CDR3 protein	CDR3 DNA
many	TRBV11-2	TRBJ1-2	TRBD1	CASSKDRVGYTF	TGTGCCAGCAGCAAGGACAGGGTCGGCTACACCTTC
NA	TRBV4-1	TRBJ1-1	TRBD1	CASSTGATEAFF	TGCGCCAGCAGCACAGGGGCCACTGAAGCTTTCTTT
many	TRBV7-6	TRBJ2-3	NA	CASSDNSGSADTQYF	TGTGCCAGCAGCGATAATTCGGGGAGCGCAGATACGCAGTATTTT
few	TRBV11-2	TRBJ2-5	NA	CASSSGWSETQYF	TGTGCCAGCAGCTCGGGATGGTCGGAGACCCAGTACTTC
NA	TRBV6-1	TRBJ2-7	NA	CASSEEGRRYEQYF	TGTGCCAGCAGTGAAGAAGGCAGGAGGTACGAGCAGTACTTC
few	TRBV7-6	TRBJ2-2	NA	CASRRQTGGTGELFF	TGTGCCAGCCGGAGACAAACCGGGGGCACCGGGGAGCTGTTTTTT
many	TRBV7-2	TRBJ1-2	NA	CASSLRGSTVYGYTF	TGTGCCAGCAGCTTAAGAGGCTCGACTGTATATGGCTACACCTTC
many	TRBV7-9	TRBJ2-3	NA	CASSSWAGKLTDTQYF	TGTGCCAGCAGCTCATGGGCAGGGAAATTGACAGATACGCAGTATTTT
few	TRBV4-3	TRBJ2-2	NA	CASSQDKGWSDTGELFF	TGCGCCAGCAGCCAAGATAAGGGGTGGAGTGACACCGGGGAGCTGTTTTTT
NA	TRBV28	TRBJ2-5	NA	CASSLFPGETGKTQYF	TGTGCCAGCAGTTTATTCCCCGGAGAAACGGGAAAGACCCAGTACTTC
many	TRBV20-1	TRBJ2-1	NA	CSARSGLPNEQFF	TGCAGTGCTAGATCTGGACTCCCCAATGAGCAGTTCTTC
few	TRBV5-4	TRBJ1-5	TRBD1	CASSPGQGNQPQHF	TGTGCCAGCAGCCCAGGACAGGGGAATCAGCCCCAGCATTTT
few	TRBV5-1	TRBJ2-1	NA	CASSFGDNEQFF	TGCGCCAGCAGTTTTGGAGACAATGAGCAGTTCTTC
many	TRBV5-1	TRBJ2-2	TRBD2	CASSLAGDHGELFF	TGCGCCAGCAGCTTAGCGGGGGATCACGGGGAGCTGTTTTTT